Each of the 25 T cell receptor beta chains below was sequenced from the same sample in a study of T cells in Graves' hyperthyroidism and ophthalmopathy (dated by TCRdb to the late 2010s). The method behind the library was multiplex PCR. Sequencer: Illumina HiSeq 2000. The TCR beta CDR3 regions were amplified from RNA transcripts. The first round of RT-PCR for the TCR CDR3 was performed with the HTBI primer set and the Qiagen OneStep RT-PCR kit. The public reads were run again by TCRdb, first through fastp at Q25 and then through MiXCR, and only productive beta chains were kept. Rows are combined by CDR3 protein, so each entry shows the most common genes and DNA. Across this sample there are roughly 400,000 distinct CDR3 sequences, with around a quarter seen only once. Of the sample, less than 75% is held by the ten largest clones. The sequenced material came from blood. The source is a middle-aged man with Graves' hyperthyroidism.

This clonotype showed up many times. This rearrangement joins TRBV7-2 to TRBJ2-1; maybe TRBD2 (6 bases). This CDR3 is 13 amino acids long. Germline CDR1 and CDR2: SGHTA and FQGNSA. The ends were cut back, 3 bases at V and 9 bases at J, with 12 bases in the middle. CDR3: CASSLTRLAEQFF. The DNA of the CDR3 is TGTGCCAGCAGCTTGACTAGATTGGCTGAGCAGTTCTTC.

V usage is TRBV5-1 and J usage is TRBJ2-2; 8 bases line up with TRBD2. This CDR3 has 16 residues. The trim removed 3 bases at V and 0 bases at J, leaving 4 bases unmatched. From germline, CDR1 is SGHRS and CDR2 YFSETQ. In nucleotides, the CDR3 is TGCGCCAGCAGCTCAATAGCGGGGTCGAACACCGGGGAGCTGTTTTTT. Translated, it gives CASSSIAGSNTGELFF.

V and J are TRBV29-1 and TRBJ2-3; D ambiguous. Trimming removed 3 bases from V and 3 bases from J, with 7 bases in between. Germline-derived CDR1 and CDR2 are SQVTM and ANQGSEA. CDR3 length: 12 amino acids. In DNA, the CDR3 is TGCAGCGTTGATGGTAGAACAGATACGCAGTATTTT. This translates into CSVDGRTDTQYF.

The rearrangement joins TRBV7-6 to TRBJ2-3; TRBD2 might be the D (6 bases). The germline V gene has CDR1 SGHVS and CDR2 FNYEAQ. This CDR3 is 15 amino acids long. V was pared by 5 bases and J by 0 bases, with 12 bases between. The CDR3 DNA sequence: TGTGCCAGCAGCCTCCTAGCGAGTAGCACAGATACGCAGTATTTT. Amino acid sequence: CASSLLASSTDTQYF.

This clonotype was found a few times. V usage is TRBV6-7 and J usage is TRBJ2-1; 9 bases are shared with TRBD2. TRBV6-7 is an ORF; its function is uncertain. This CDR3 spans 13 amino acids. Germline trimming cut 2 bases from V and 15 bases from J; bases unmatched to any gene: 8. The CDR3 loop reads CASSYPIASGMFF. CDR3 coding DNA: TGTGCCAGCAGTTACCCGATTGCTAGCGGGATGTTCTTC.

The chain uses TRBV7-2 and TRBJ2-7; the D is unclear. V lost 3 bases and J 3 bases, leaving 18 bases between the germline ends. Germline CDR1 is SGHTA and CDR2 is FQGNSA. This CDR3 has 16 amino acids. The CDR3 sequence: CASSFAGVGKGYEQYF. The CDR3 DNA sequence: TGTGCCAGCAGCTTCGCAGGTGTAGGCAAAGGCTACGAGCAGTACTTC.

As for this clonotype: One base away lies a much larger clone, so this may be a sequencing read error. V and J are TRBV28 and TRBJ2-1; TRBD1 matches 8 bases. Germline lookup yields CDR1 MDHEN and CDR2 SYDVKM. The CDR3 consists of 11 residues. V lost 8 bases to trimming and J lost 13 bases; unmatched junction nucleotides: 7. As DNA, the CDR3 is TGTGCCAGCGTCCAGACAGGGGCTCAGTTCTTC. Translated, it gives CASVQTGAQFF. The full variable domain, completed using reference TRBV28 and TRBJ2-1, is DVKVTQSSRYLVKRTGEKVFLECVQDMDHENMFWYRQDPGLGLRLIYFSYDVKMKEKGDIPEGYSVSREKKERFSLILESASTNQTSMYLCASVQTGAQFFGPGTRLTVL.

This clonotype was observed at least ten times. The chain uses TRBV7-2 and TRBJ2-3; TRBD2 aligns across 10 bases. The CDR3 has 16 residues. CDR1 is SGHTA, CDR2 FQGNSA, per germline. Unmatched junction bases numbered 5, after V lost 1 base and J lost 4 bases. The CDR3 sequence: CASSLGPSGSSDTQYF. The DNA for the CDR3 is TGTGCCAGCAGCTTAGGTCCTAGCGGGAGTTCAGATACGCAGTATTTT.

The chain is built from TRBV7-2 and TRBJ2-3, with D tentatively TRBD2 (5 bases). The CDR3 has 15 amino acids. Germline loops: CDR1 SGHTA, CDR2 FQGNSA. The ends were cut back, 0 bases at V and 9 bases at J, with 16 bases in the middle. The CDR3 protein is CASSLALEAILTQYF. In DNA form, the CDR3 reads TGTGCCAGCAGCTTAGCATTGGAGGCCATACTAACGCAGTATTTT.

The chain links TRBV2 to TRBJ2-1; TRBD2 matches at 7 bases. CDR3 size: 14 residues. The V segment lost 7 bases and the J segment 8 bases; nucleotides outside the gene matches: 11. The germline V gene encodes CDR1 SNHLY and CDR2 FYNNEI. The CDR3 is CASNLREGRDEQFF. The CDR3 nucleotides are TGTGCCAGCAATTTGAGGGAGGGCCGGGATGAGCAGTTCTTC.

This clonotype was seen a handful of times. The V and J genes are TRBV5-1 and TRBJ2-7; 10 nucleotides match TRBD1. The CDR3 loop spans 13 amino acids. Trimming cost V 5 bases and J 10 bases; bases outside gene matches: 9. The germline gives CDR1 SGHRS, CDR2 YFSETQ. The CDR3 sequence is CASRDRGSEEQYF. For the CDR3, the DNA is TGCGCCAGCAGGGACAGGGGGTCCGAAGAACAGTACTTC.

The genes are TRBV12-3 or TRBV12-4 and TRBJ1-1, with unresolved D. CDR3 length: 16 residues. Trimming pared 5 bases from V and 0 bases from J, leaving 16 bases between. CDR3 loop: CASSGPQMGMNTEAFF. The CDR3 DNA sequence: TGTGCCAGCAGTGGACCACAGATGGGTATGAACACTGAAGCTTTCTTT.

This clonotype showed up just a few times. The chain has TRBV12-5 and TRBJ2-5, with D perhaps TRBD2 (7 bases). V lost 7 bases to trimming and J lost 5 bases, with 20 bases between them. From germline, CDR1 is LGHNT and CDR2 FRNRAP. The CDR3 runs 15 residues. The CDR3 DNA reads TGTGCTAGTGAAAAAAGGGGGGGCGGCGGCGAGACCCAGTACTTC. This translates into CASEKRGGGGETQYF.

Remarks on this clonotype: Relative to the germline gene, one junction end is altered; a read error may explain this. The J gene is TRBJ1-4, the V gene TRBV27; D gene ambiguous. Germline-derived CDR1 and CDR2 are MNHEY and SMNVEV (reference sequence). The CDR3 length is 14 residues. CDR3 amino acids: CASSLDFGLEKLFF. CDR3 nucleotide sequence: TGTGCCAGCAGTTTAGATTTCGGTTTAGAAAAACTATTTTTT.

This clonotype was seen many times. V is TRBV6-1 and J is TRBJ2-7; D may be TRBD1 (6 bases). The CDR3 totals 13 residues. V shed 7 bases and J shed 3 bases, with 13 bases lying between them. The germline V gene has CDR1 MNHNS and CDR2 SASEGT. CDR3 residues: CASKTGSIYEQYF. The CDR3 nucleotides read TGTGCCAGCAAGACAGGAAGCATCTACGAGCAGTACTTC.

This clonotype was detected only a few times. The rearrangement uses TRBV10-2 and TRBJ2-7; 7 nucleotides line up with TRBD2. Trimming took 8 bases from V and 4 from J; bases not matched to a gene: 11. CDR1 is WSHSY and CDR2 is SAAADI in the germline V gene. CDR3 length: 14 amino acids. The CDR3 bases are TGCGCCAGCCATCACGGGCGGGAGCAATACGAGCAGTACTTC. Amino acid sequence: CASHHGREQYEQYF.

This clonotype has at least ten counts. This chain links TRBV10-3 with TRBJ2-1; 7 bases match TRBD1. Germline V gene data show CDR1 as ENHRY and CDR2 as SYGVKD. The CDR3 is 15 amino acids. V shed 6 bases, J shed 2 bases, and the junction held 7 bases outside the gene matches. The CDR3 coding sequence is TGTGCCATCAGAGGACAGGAGCATACCTACAATGAGCAGTTCTTC. This gives the protein CAIRGQEHTYNEQFF.

CDR3 coding DNA: TGTGCCAGTAGTCGACTGATGAACACTGAAGCTTTCTTT. It translates to CASSRLMNTEAFF. The chain uses TRBV19 and TRBJ1-1; D remains ambiguous. There are 13 residues in the CDR3. Germline V CDR1 and CDR2: LNHDA, SQIVND (reference sequence). Deletions cut 5 bases from V and 0 bases from J, with 7 bases between.

The chain employs TRBV6-2 or TRBV6-3 and TRBJ2-1; D possibly corresponds to TRBD1 (5 bases). The ends were cut back, 2 bases at V and 7 bases at J, with 15 bases in the middle. Looked up from germline, CDR1 is MNHEY and CDR2 is SVGEGT. This CDR3 is 15 amino acids long. The CDR3 sequence is CASSYRGEPVNEQFF. The CDR3 DNA reads TGTGCCAGCAGTTACAGGGGCGAGCCCGTGAATGAGCAGTTCTTC.

This clonotype was recorded a few times. V is TRBV28 and J is TRBJ1-2; 7 bases match TRBD1. In germline, CDR1 is MDHEN, CDR2 SYDVKM. This CDR3 is built from 14 residues. V lost 5 bases to trimming and J lost 2 bases; unmatched junction nucleotides: 5. This chain's CDR3 is CASSRTGENYGYTF. For the CDR3, the DNA is TGTGCCAGCAGTCGGACAGGCGAGAACTATGGCTACACCTTC.

The sample holds a few counts of this clonotype. The V and J genes are TRBV7-9 and TRBJ2-7; D is unresolved. This CDR3 has 17 residues. V lost 1 base, J lost 2 bases, and 18 bases lay in between. Germline V gives CDR1 SEHNR, CDR2 FQNEAQ (reference sequence). This CDR3 is CASSLGAFGSEAYEQYF. The CDR3 region has the DNA TGTGCCAGCAGCTTAGGGGCCTTCGGCAGCGAGGCCTACGAGCAGTACTTC.

This rearrangement joins TRBV5-1 to TRBJ2-5; D is ambiguous. Trimming removed 3 bases from V and 4 bases from J, with 10 bases in between. The germline V gene has CDR1 SGHRS and CDR2 YFSETQ. The CDR3 totals 13 residues. Here the CDR3 reads CASSSQHGETQYF. The CDR3 DNA sequence: TGCGCCAGCAGCTCCCAGCACGGAGAGACCCAGTACTTC.

This clonotype was detected ten times or more. This chain connects TRBV6-2 or TRBV6-3 to TRBJ2-2, with D perhaps matching TRBD1 (6 bases). V dropped 4 bases and J dropped 4 bases, with 7 bases sitting between them. Germline V gives CDR1 MNHEY, CDR2 SVGEGT. This CDR3 is 13 amino acids long. CDR3 in amino acids: CASSLQGTGELFF. In DNA, the CDR3 is TGTGCCAGCAGTTTACAGGGCACCGGGGAGCTGTTTTTT.

The sample holds a few counts of this clonotype. The genes are TRBV7-9 and TRBJ2-4; D assignment may be TRBD1 or TRBD2 (5 bases each). The CDR3 length is 12 residues. V lost 4 bases and J 8 bases, leaving 9 bases between the germline ends. CDR1 is SEHNR and CDR2 is FQNEAQ in the germline V gene (reference sequence). The CDR3 here is CASSSGTDIQYF. CDR3 DNA: TGTGCCAGCAGCTCCGGGACCGACATTCAGTACTTC.

The chain recombines TRBV24-1 with TRBJ1-5, with TRBD1 identical over 12 bases. V trimming: 4 bases; J trimming: 7 bases; junction bases outside the gene matches: 7. CDR3 size: 16 residues. Germline CDR1 reads KGHDR; CDR2 reads SFDVKD. CDR3 in DNA: TGTGCCACCAGTGACCCGGGACAGGGGGCGAACCAGCCCCAGCATTTT. Translated: CATSDPGQGANQPQHF.